The entry below gives a single T cell receptor (beta chain) sequence along with its context. Its antigen is not identified. This sample is drawn from a study of T cell responses to AZD1222 COVID-19 vaccine. Some clones are missing from TCRdb's copy, which holds only in-frame ones; the method was immunoSEQ multiplex PCR. The repertoire includes 95,000 to 110,000 clones, approximately 86% of them detected once, and about 4.5% sits in the top ten. Study outcomes and limitations: After the peak T cell response, and only then, were repertoires sampled. White British people made up most donors, females outnumbered males, and clonal diversity was possibly underestimated. Per reports, nearly half of all spike-specific TCRs target regions that are unmutated in variants.

This clonotype originated in an adult in good health. The sample here was peripheral blood, taken on day 0 of AZD1222 vaccination.

The CDR3 DNA reads as TGTGCCAGCAGCTTATACCAGGCGCGGAATGAAAAACTGTTTTTT. Translating gives CASSLYQARNEKLFF. The V gene is TRBV7-2, the J gene TRBJ1-4; D gene uncertain. Trimming left V 2 bases short and J 5 bases short, with 12 bases between. This CDR3 spans 15 amino acids. Germline lookup yields CDR1 SGHTA and CDR2 FQGNSA.